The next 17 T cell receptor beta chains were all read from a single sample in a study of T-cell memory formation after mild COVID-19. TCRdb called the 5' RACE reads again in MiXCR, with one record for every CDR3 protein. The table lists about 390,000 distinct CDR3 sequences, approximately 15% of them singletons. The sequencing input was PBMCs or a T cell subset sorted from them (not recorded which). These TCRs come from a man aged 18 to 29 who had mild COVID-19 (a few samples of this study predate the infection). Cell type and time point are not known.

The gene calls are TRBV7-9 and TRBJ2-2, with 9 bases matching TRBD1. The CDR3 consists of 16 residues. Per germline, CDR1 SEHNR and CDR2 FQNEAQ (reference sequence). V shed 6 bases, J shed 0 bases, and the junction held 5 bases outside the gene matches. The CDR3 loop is CASSRTGGPNTGELFF. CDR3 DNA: TGTGCCAGCAGTCGCACAGGGGGCCCGAACACCGGGGAGCTGTTTTTT.

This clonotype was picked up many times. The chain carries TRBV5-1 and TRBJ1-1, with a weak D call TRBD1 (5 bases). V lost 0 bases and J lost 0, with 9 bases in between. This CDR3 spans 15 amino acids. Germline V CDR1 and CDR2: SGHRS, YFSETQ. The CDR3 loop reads CASSLGQRLNTEAFF. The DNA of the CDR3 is TGCGCCAGCAGCTTGGGACAGAGGTTGAACACTGAAGCTTTCTTT.

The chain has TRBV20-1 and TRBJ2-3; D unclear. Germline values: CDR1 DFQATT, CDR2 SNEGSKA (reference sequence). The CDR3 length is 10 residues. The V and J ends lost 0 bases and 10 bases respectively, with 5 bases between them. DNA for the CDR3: TGCAGTGCTAGAGAGCAATCGCAGTATTTT. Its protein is CSAREQSQYF.

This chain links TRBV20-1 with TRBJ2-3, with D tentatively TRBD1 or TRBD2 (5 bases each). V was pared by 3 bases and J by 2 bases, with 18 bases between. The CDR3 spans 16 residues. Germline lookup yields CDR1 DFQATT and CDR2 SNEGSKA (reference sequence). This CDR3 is CSARRGSPAVTDTQYF. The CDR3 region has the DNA TGCAGTGCTAGGAGGGGCAGCCCGGCGGTCACAGATACGCAGTATTTT.

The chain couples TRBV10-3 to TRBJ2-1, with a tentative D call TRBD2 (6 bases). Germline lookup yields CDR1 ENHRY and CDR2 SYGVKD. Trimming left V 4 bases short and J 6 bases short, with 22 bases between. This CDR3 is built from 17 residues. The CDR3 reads CAISGVGGDQLSNEQFF. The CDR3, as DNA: TGTGCCATCAGTGGGGTCGGAGGGGACCAACTTTCCAATGAGCAGTTCTTC.

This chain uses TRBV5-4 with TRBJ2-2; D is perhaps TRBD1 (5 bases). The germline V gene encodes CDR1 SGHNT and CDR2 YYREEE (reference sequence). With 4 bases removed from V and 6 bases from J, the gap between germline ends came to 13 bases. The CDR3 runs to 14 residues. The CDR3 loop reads CASSGRTGPGELFF. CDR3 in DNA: TGTGCCAGCAGCGGACGTACAGGACCCGGGGAGCTGTTTTTT.

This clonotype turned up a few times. For the CDR3, the DNA is TGCGCCAGCAGCTGGGACAGTGACCGTTACACCTTC. It is translated as CASSWDSDRYTF. The rearrangement joins TRBV5-1 to TRBJ1-2; 7 nucleotides agree with TRBD1. The CDR3 has 12 amino acids. Germline V CDR1 and CDR2: SGHRS, YFSETQ. Trimming removed 3 bases from V and 11 bases from J; junction bases left unmatched: 7.

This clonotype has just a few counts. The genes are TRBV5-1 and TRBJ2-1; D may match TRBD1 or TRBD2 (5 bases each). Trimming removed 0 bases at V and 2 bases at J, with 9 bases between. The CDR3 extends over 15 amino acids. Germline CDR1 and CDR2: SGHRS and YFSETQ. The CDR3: CASSLGGVPYNEQFF. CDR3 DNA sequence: TGCGCCAGCAGCTTGGGAGGGGTTCCCTACAATGAGCAGTTCTTC.

CDR3: CAISESTSGAWDTQYF. The CDR3 region has the DNA TGTGCCATCAGTGAGTCGACTAGCGGGGCATGGGATACGCAGTATTTT. The genes are TRBV10-3 and TRBJ2-3; 11 bases are a match to TRBD2. Germline CDR1 is ENHRY and CDR2 is SYGVKD. J was trimmed by 6 bases and V by 0 bases; bases with no gene match: 5. This CDR3 region has 16 residues.

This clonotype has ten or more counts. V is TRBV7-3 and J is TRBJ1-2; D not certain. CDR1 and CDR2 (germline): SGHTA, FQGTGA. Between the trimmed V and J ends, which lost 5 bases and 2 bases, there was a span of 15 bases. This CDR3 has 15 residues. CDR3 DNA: TGTGCCAGCAGCCCCTGGTCGGGGTCCAACTATGGCTACACCTTC. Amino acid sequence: CASSPWSGSNYGYTF.

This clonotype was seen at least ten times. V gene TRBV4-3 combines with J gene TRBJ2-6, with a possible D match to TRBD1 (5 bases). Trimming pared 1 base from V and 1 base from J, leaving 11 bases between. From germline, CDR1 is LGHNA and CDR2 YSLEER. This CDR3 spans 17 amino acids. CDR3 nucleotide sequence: TGCGCCAGCAGCCAAGCCGCCAGGGCGTCTGGGGCCAACGTCCTGACTTTC. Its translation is CASSQAARASGANVLTF.

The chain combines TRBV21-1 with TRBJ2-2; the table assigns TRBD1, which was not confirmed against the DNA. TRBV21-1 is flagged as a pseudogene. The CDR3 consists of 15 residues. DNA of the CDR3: TGTGCCAGCAGTCCCGGGGACAGGTTTACCGGGGAGCTGTTTTTT. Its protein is CASSPGDRFTGELFF.

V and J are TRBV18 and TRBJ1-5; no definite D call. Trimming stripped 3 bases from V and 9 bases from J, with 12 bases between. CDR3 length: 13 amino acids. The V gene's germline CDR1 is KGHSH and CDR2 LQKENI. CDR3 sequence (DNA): TGTGCCAGCTCACCCCAAGGAGATCGGCCCCAGCATTTT. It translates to CASSPQGDRPQHF.

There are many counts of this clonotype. This CDR3 is CASSLVTGANTGELFF. CDR3 sequence (DNA): TGTGCCAGCAGCTTGGTGACAGGGGCGAACACCGGGGAGCTGTTTTTT. The chain carries TRBV5-5 and TRBJ2-2; TRBD1 aligns across 8 bases. V shed 0 bases and J 0 bases; nucleotides not matched to a gene: 1. The CDR3 runs 16 residues. CDR1 and CDR2 (germline): SGHKS, YYEKEE (reference sequence).

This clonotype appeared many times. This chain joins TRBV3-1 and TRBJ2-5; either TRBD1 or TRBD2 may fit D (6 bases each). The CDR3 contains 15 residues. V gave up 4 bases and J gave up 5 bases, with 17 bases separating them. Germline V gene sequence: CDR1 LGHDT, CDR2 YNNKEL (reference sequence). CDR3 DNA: TGTGCCAGCAGCCTAGGAGGGGGAAGAAGGGAGACCCAGTACTTC. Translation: CASSLGGGRRETQYF.

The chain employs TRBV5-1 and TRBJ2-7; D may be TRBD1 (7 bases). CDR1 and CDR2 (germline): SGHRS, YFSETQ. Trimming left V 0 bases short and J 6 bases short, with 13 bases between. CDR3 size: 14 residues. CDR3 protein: CASSLGQGGSEQYV. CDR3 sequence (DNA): TGCGCCAGCAGCTTGGGCCAGGGGGGTTCCGAGCAGTACGTC.

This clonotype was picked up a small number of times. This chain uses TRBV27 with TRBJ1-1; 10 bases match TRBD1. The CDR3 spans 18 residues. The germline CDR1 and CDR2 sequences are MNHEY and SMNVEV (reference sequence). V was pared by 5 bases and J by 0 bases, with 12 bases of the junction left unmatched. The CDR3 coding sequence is TGTGCCAGCAGTGGGGACAGGGGACGGGGCTGGCTGAACACTGAAGCTTTCTTT. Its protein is CASSGDRGRGWLNTEAFF.